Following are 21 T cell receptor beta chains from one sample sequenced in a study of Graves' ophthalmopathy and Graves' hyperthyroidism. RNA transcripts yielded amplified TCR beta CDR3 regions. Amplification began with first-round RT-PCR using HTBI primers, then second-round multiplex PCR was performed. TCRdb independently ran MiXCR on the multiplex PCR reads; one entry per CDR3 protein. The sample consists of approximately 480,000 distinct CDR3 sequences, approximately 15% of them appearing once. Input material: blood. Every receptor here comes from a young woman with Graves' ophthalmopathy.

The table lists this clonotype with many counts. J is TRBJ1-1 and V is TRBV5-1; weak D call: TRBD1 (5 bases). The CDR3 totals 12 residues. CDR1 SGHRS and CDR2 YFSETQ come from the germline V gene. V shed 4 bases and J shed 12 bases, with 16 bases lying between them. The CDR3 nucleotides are TGCGCCAGCAGCCCCTCAGGGAAGTGGTCTTTCTTT. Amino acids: CASSPSGKWSFF.

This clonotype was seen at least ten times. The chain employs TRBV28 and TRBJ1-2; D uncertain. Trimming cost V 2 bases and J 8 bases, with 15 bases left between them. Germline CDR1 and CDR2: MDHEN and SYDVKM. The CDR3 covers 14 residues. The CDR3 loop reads CASSLRAHTYGYTF. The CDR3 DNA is TGTGCCAGCAGTTTACGAGCCCACACCTACGGCTACACCTTC.

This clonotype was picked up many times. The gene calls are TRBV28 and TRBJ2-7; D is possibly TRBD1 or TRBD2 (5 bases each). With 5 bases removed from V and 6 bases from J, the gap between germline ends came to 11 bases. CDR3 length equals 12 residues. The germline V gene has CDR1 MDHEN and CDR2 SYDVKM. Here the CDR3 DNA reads TGTGCCAGCAGTATGGGACCCTCCGAGCAGTACTTC. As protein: CASSMGPSEQYF. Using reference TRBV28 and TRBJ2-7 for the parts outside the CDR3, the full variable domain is DVKVTQSSRYLVKRTGEKVFLECVQDMDHENMFWYRQDPGLGLRLIYFSYDVKMKEKGDIPEGYSVSREKKERFSLILESASTNQTSMYLCASSMGPSEQYFGPGTRLTVT.

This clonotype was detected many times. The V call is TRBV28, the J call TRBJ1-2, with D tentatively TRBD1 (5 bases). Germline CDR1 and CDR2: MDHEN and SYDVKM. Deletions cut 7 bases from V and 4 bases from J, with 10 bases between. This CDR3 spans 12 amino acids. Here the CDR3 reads CASIAGSYGYTF. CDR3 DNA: TGTGCCAGCATAGCAGGGAGCTATGGCTACACCTTC.

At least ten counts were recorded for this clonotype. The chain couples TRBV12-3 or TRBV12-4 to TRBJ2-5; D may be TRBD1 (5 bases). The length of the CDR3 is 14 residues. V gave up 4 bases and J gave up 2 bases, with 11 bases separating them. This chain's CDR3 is CASSSRATQETQYF. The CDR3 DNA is TGTGCCAGCAGTTCCAGGGCGACACAAGAGACCCAGTACTTC.

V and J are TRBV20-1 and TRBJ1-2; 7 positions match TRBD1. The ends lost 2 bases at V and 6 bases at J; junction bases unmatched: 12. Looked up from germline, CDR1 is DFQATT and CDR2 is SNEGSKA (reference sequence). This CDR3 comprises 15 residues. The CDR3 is CSARNIFTGDDGYTF. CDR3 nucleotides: TGCAGTGCTAGAAACATCTTTACAGGGGATGATGGCTACACCTTC.

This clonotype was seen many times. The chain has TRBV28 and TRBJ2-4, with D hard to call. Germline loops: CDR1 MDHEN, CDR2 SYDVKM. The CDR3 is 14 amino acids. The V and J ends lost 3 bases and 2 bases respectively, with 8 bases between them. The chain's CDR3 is CASSFGDTKNIQYF. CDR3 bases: TGTGCCAGCAGTTTCGGAGACACCAAAAACATTCAGTACTTC.

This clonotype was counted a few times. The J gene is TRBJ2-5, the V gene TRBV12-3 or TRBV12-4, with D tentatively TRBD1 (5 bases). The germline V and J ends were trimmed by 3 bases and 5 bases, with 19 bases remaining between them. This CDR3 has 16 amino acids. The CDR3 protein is CASSFSPPTGMETQYF. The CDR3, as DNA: TGTGCCAGCAGTTTCTCCCCCCCCACAGGAATGGAGACCCAGTACTTC.

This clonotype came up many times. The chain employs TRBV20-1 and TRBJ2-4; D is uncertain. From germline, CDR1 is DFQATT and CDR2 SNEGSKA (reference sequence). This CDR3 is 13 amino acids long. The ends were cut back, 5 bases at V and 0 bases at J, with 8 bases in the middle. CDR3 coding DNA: TGCAGTGCTCCGTGGGGAGCCAAAAACATTCAGTACTTC. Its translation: CSAPWGAKNIQYF.

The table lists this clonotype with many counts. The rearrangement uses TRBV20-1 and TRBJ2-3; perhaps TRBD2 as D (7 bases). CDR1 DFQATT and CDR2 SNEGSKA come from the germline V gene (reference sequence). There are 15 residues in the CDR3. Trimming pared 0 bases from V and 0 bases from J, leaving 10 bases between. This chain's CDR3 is CSAREGGPSTDTQYF. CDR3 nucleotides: TGCAGTGCTAGAGAGGGGGGGCCGAGCACAGATACGCAGTATTTT.

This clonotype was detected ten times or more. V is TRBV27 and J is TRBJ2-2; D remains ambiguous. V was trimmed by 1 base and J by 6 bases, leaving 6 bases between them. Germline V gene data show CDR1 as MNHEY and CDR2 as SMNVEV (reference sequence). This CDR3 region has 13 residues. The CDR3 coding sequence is TGTGCCAGCAGTTTATATCAGGCCGGGGAGCTGTTTTTT. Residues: CASSLYQAGELFF.

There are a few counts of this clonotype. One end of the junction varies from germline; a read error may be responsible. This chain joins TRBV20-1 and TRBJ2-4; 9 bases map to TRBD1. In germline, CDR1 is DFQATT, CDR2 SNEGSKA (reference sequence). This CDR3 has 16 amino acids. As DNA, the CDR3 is TGCAGTGCTAGACATACAGGGGGCCTAGCCAAAAACATTAAGTACTTC. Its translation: CSARHTGGLAKNIKYF.

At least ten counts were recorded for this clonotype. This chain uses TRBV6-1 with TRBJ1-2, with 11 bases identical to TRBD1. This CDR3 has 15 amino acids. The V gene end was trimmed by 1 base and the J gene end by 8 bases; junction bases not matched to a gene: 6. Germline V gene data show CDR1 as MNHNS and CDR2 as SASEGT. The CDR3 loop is CASSEGGQGADGYTF. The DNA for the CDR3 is TGTGCCAGCAGTGAAGGAGGACAGGGGGCTGACGGCTACACCTTC.

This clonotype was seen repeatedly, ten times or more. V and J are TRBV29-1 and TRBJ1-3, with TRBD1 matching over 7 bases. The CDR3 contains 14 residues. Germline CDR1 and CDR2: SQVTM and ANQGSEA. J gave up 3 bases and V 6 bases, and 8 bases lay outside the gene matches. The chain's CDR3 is CSVVFRDSGNTIYF. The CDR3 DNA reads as TGCAGCGTGGTGTTCCGGGACAGTGGAAACACCATATATTTT.

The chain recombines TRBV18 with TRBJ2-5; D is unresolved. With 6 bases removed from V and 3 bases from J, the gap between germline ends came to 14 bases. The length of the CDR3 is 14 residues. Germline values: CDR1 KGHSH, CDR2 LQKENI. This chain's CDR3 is CASSSNGWEETQYF. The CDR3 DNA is TGTGCCAGCTCGTCAAACGGCTGGGAAGAGACCCAGTACTTC.

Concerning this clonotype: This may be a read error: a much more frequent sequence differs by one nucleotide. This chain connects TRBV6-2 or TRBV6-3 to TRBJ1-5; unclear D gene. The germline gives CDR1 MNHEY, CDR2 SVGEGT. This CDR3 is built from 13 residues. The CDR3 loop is CASSWVSNQPRHF. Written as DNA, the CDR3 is TGTGCCAGCAGTTGGGTCTCCAATCAGCCCCGGCATTTT.

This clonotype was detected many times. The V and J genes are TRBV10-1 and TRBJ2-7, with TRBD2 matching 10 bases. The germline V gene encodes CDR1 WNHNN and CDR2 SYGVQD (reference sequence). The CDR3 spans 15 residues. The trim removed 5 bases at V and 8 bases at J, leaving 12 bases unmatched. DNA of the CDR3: TGCGCCAGCAGTCCCCTACCTAGCGGGAGCAGTCAGCAGTACTTC. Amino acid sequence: CASSPLPSGSSQQYF.

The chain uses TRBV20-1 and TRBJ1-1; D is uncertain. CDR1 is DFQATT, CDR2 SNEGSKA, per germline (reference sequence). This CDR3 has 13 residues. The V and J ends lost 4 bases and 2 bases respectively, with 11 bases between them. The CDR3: CSATTELNTEAFF. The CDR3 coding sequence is TGCAGTGCTACTACAGAACTAAACACTGAAGCTTTCTTT.

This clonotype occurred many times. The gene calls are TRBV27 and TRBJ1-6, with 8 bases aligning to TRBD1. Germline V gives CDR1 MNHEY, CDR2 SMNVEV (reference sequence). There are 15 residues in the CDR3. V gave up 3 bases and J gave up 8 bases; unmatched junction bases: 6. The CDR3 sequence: CASSFTGGQHSPLHF. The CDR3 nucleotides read TGTGCCAGCAGTTTCACAGGGGGGCAACATTCACCCCTCCACTTT.

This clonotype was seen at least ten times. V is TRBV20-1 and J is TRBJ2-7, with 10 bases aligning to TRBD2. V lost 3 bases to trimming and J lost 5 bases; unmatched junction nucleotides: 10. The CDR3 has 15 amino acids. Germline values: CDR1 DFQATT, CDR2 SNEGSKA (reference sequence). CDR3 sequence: CSARVGTSDVDEQYF. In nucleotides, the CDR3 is TGCAGTGCTAGGGTCGGGACTAGCGATGTCGACGAGCAGTACTTC.

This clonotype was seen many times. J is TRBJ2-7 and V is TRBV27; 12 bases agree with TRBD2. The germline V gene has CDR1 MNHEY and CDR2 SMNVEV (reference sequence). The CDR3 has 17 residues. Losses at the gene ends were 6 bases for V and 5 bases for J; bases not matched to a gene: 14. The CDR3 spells CASSPGLAGGVNDEQYF. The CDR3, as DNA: TGTGCCAGCAGCCCGGGACTAGCGGGCGGGGTAAATGACGAGCAGTACTTC.